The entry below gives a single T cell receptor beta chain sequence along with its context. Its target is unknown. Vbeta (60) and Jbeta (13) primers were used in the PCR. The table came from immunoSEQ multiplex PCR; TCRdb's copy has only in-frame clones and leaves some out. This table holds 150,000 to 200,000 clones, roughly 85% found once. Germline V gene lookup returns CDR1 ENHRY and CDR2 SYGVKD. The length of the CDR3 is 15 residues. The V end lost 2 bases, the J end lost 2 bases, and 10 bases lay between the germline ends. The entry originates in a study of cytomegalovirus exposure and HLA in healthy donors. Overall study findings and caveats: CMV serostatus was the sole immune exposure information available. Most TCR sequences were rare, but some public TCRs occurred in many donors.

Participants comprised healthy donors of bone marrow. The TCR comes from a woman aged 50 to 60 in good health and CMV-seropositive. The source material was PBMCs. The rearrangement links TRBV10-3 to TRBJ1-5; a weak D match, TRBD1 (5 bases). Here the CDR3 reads CAISEGGLGNQPQHF. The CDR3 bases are TGTGCCATCAGTGAGGGGGGGTTGGGCAATCAGCCCCAGCATTTT.